This is a list of T cell receptor beta chains from one sample in a study of T cell responses to AZD1222 COVID-19 vaccine. Produced via immunoSEQ multiplex PCR; TCRdb's table is partial and in-frame only. The sample records 120,000 or so clones, 75% to 90% being singletons. Sequenced here: peripheral blood, sampled on day 0 of MenACWY control vaccination. These receptors originate from an adult in good health. Each CDR3 is given with its conserved first and last residue. The order of the fields is V gene, J gene, CDR3 length, clone size, D gene, CDR3 DNA, CDR3 protein. D genes are given only for firm matches. Clone size, where shown, is once, few, many, or a class for clones that have expanded.

V gene: TRBV9
J gene: TRBJ2-1
CDR3 length: 16
clone size: -
D gene: TRBD2
CDR3 DNA: TGTGCCAGCAGCCCGGGGACTAGCGGGATGGGGAATGAGCAGTTCTTC
CDR3 protein: CASSPGTSGMGNEQFF

V gene: TRBV6-5
J gene: TRBJ1-6
CDR3 length: 12
clone size: -
D gene: -
CDR3 DNA: TGTGCCAGTTTATATACCTTGCCACCCCTCCACTTT
CDR3 protein: CASLYTLPPLHF

V gene: TRBV3-1/TRBV3-2
J gene: TRBJ2-7
CDR3 length: 18
clone size: -
D gene: -
CDR3 DNA: TGTGCCAGCAGCACACGGGCCCCGTCCCGAACTCACAGTGACGAGCAGTACTTC
CDR3 protein: CASSTRAPSRTHSDEQYF

V gene: TRBV5-1
J gene: TRBJ1-2
CDR3 length: 17
clone size: -
D gene: TRBD1
CDR3 DNA: TGCGCCAGCAGGGATGACAGGGGGCTCGGATTGGCGTATGGCTACACCTTC
CDR3 protein: CASRDDRGLGLAYGYTF

V gene: TRBV11-3
J gene: TRBJ2-3
CDR3 length: 16
clone size: -
D gene: TRBD2
CDR3 DNA: TGTGCCAGCAGCCCCCGACTAGCGGGCAGCACAGATACGCAGTATTTT
CDR3 protein: CASSPRLAGSTDTQYF

V gene: TRBV7-3
J gene: TRBJ1-2
CDR3 length: 16
clone size: -
D gene: -
CDR3 DNA: TGTGCCAGCAGCTTGAATCCCTCTGGTCTCAACTATGGCTACACCTTC
CDR3 protein: CASSLNPSGLNYGYTF

V gene: TRBV24-1
J gene: TRBJ1-2
CDR3 length: 15
clone size: -
D gene: TRBD1
CDR3 DNA: TGTGCCACCAGTGATGCCGGGACAGGGGCGCTCGGCTACACCTTC
CDR3 protein: CATSDAGTGALGYTF

V gene: TRBV5-1
J gene: TRBJ2-7
CDR3 length: 16
clone size: -
D gene: TRBD1
CDR3 DNA: TGCGCCAGCAGCCCTATTCCGGGACAGGGTCGGTACGAGCAGTACTTC
CDR3 protein: CASSPIPGQGRYEQYF

V gene: TRBV25-1
J gene: TRBJ1-2
CDR3 length: 13
clone size: -
D gene: -
CDR3 DNA: TGTGCCAGCACTAAGGGGTTTGGCTATGGCTACACCTTC
CDR3 protein: CASTKGFGYGYTF

V gene: TRBV9
J gene: TRBJ1-4
CDR3 length: 15
clone size: -
D gene: TRBD1
CDR3 DNA: TGTGCCAGCAGCGTAATGACAGGGGTTGAGGAAAAACTGTTTTTT
CDR3 protein: CASSVMTGVEEKLFF

V gene: TRBV28
J gene: TRBJ1-5
CDR3 length: 13
clone size: -
D gene: -
CDR3 DNA: TGTGCCAGCCGAAGGGGGTCAGCTCAGCCCCAGCATTTT
CDR3 protein: CASRRGSAQPQHF

V gene: TRBV20-1
J gene: TRBJ2-7
CDR3 length: 14
clone size: few
D gene: -
CDR3 DNA: TGCAGTGCTCGTGACCGACCTAGCTCCTACGAGCAGTACTTC
CDR3 protein: CSARDRPSSYEQYF

V gene: TRBV12-5
J gene: TRBJ1-1
CDR3 length: 16
clone size: -
D gene: TRBD1
CDR3 DNA: TGTGCTAGTGGCAGCGCCCTGGGACAGAGAGACACTGAAGCTTTCTTT
CDR3 protein: CASGSALGQRDTEAFF

V gene: TRBV5-8
J gene: TRBJ1-5
CDR3 length: 16
clone size: few
D gene: -
CDR3 DNA: TGTGCCAGCAGCTTCCGATACGCCGGTTCCAATCAGCCCCAGCATTTT
CDR3 protein: CASSFRYAGSNQPQHF

V gene: TRBV6-2/TRBV6-3
J gene: TRBJ2-2
CDR3 length: 15
clone size: -
D gene: TRBD2
CDR3 DNA: TGTGCCAGCAGTTATTTAGCGGGAGGGCCCGGGGAGCTGTTTTTT
CDR3 protein: CASSYLAGGPGELFF

V gene: TRBV21-1
J gene: TRBJ1-4
CDR3 length: 14
clone size: -
D gene: -
CDR3 DNA: TGTGCCAGCAGCAAGTCAGGAGAGGGGGAAAAACTGTTTTTT
CDR3 protein: CASSKSGEGEKLFF

V gene: TRBV4-3
J gene: TRBJ2-6
CDR3 length: 17
clone size: -
D gene: -
CDR3 DNA: TGCGCCAGCAGCCCCGGGACATTAAACTCTGGGGCCAACGTCCTGACTTTC
CDR3 protein: CASSPGTLNSGANVLTF

V gene: TRBV6-5
J gene: TRBJ1-3
CDR3 length: 13
clone size: once
D gene: TRBD1
CDR3 DNA: TGTGCCAGCAAACAGGGGGACGAAAACACCATATATTTT
CDR3 protein: CASKQGDENTIYF

V gene: TRBV19
J gene: TRBJ2-7
CDR3 length: 15
clone size: -
D gene: TRBD2
CDR3 DNA: TGTGCCAGTAGTTTCGGCGGGAGCACCTCCTACGAGCAGTACTTC
CDR3 protein: CASSFGGSTSYEQYF

V gene: TRBV5-1
J gene: TRBJ1-2
CDR3 length: 14
clone size: -
D gene: TRBD1
CDR3 DNA: TGCGCCAGCAGCCAAGGACAGGGTACCTATGGCTACACCTTC
CDR3 protein: CASSQGQGTYGYTF

V gene: TRBV5-4
J gene: TRBJ2-3
CDR3 length: 12
clone size: -
D gene: -
CDR3 DNA: TGTGCCAGCAGCTTGAGGGGGAATACGCAGTATTTT
CDR3 protein: CASSLRGNTQYF

V gene: TRBV3-1/TRBV3-2
J gene: TRBJ1-1
CDR3 length: 13
clone size: -
D gene: -
CDR3 DNA: TGTGCCAGCAGCCACGGGGTGTCTACTGAAGCTTTCTTT
CDR3 protein: CASSHGVSTEAFF

V gene: TRBV27
J gene: TRBJ2-2
CDR3 length: 14
clone size: -
D gene: -
CDR3 DNA: TGTGCCACCGGGAGATTTCGCGACACCGGGGAGCTGTTTTTT
CDR3 protein: CATGRFRDTGELFF

V gene: TRBV6-2/TRBV6-3
J gene: TRBJ2-3
CDR3 length: 16
clone size: -
D gene: TRBD2
CDR3 DNA: TGTGCCAGCAGTTACTCGGGTAGCGGGCTCACAGATACGCAGTATTTT
CDR3 protein: CASSYSGSGLTDTQYF

V gene: TRBV7-9
J gene: TRBJ2-3
CDR3 length: 12
clone size: -
D gene: TRBD2
CDR3 DNA: TGTGCCAGCAGCTCAGGGACTAGCTCGCAGTATTTT
CDR3 protein: CASSSGTSSQYF

V gene: TRBV19
J gene: TRBJ1-6
CDR3 length: 15
clone size: -
D gene: TRBD1
CDR3 DNA: TGTGCCAGTAGCCATCAGGGGGCGAGGAATTCACCCCTCCACTTT
CDR3 protein: CASSHQGARNSPLHF

V gene: TRBV9
J gene: TRBJ2-2
CDR3 length: 15
clone size: -
D gene: -
CDR3 DNA: TGTGCCAGCAGCGTAGTTCCGGAGCCTCCCGGGGAGCTGTTTTTT
CDR3 protein: CASSVVPEPPGELFF

V gene: TRBV4-2
J gene: TRBJ2-1
CDR3 length: 16
clone size: -
D gene: -
CDR3 DNA: TGTGCCAGCAGCCAAGATCCCCAAGGGGGGTACAATGAGCAGTTCTTC
CDR3 protein: CASSQDPQGGYNEQFF

V gene: TRBV27
J gene: TRBJ1-6
CDR3 length: 13
clone size: -
D gene: -
CDR3 DNA: TGTGCCAGCAGTTGGGGTGTAAATTCACCCCTCCACTTT
CDR3 protein: CASSWGVNSPLHF

V gene: TRBV12-3/TRBV12-4
J gene: TRBJ1-1
CDR3 length: 13
clone size: -
D gene: -
CDR3 DNA: TGTGCCAGCAGTTCTAGGGTAAACACTGAAGCTTTCTTT
CDR3 protein: CASSSRVNTEAFF

V gene: TRBV13
J gene: TRBJ2-7
CDR3 length: 14
clone size: -
D gene: TRBD2
CDR3 DNA: TGTGCCAGCAGCGCTACTAGCGGTCCCTACGAGCAGTACTTC
CDR3 protein: CASSATSGPYEQYF

V gene: TRBV5-6
J gene: TRBJ1-6
CDR3 length: 17
clone size: -
D gene: -
CDR3 DNA: TGTGCCAGCAGCTTGGCCCCTCCGAGGGAGAGTAATTCACCCCTCCACTTT
CDR3 protein: CASSLAPPRESNSPLHF

V gene: TRBV29-1
J gene: TRBJ2-3
CDR3 length: 15
clone size: -
D gene: TRBD2
CDR3 DNA: TGCAGCGTGACGGGACTAGCGGGAGGGCCAATTCCGCAGTATTTT
CDR3 protein: CSVTGLAGGPIPQYF

V gene: TRBV11-3
J gene: TRBJ2-7
CDR3 length: 14
clone size: once
D gene: -
CDR3 DNA: TGTGCCAGCAGCTTACACCCAGGGAGATACGAGCAGTACTTC
CDR3 protein: CASSLHPGRYEQYF